Listed below are T cell receptor beta chains from one sample, sequenced in a study of patients and donors after allogeneic stem cell transplantation. MiXCR, run by TCRdb on the RT-PCR reads, gives a single entry per CDR3 protein. Of 15,000 to 25,000 distinct CDR3 sequences listed, about 5% are singletons. Sequencing was done on a sample of blood, either unsorted or a sorted T cell fraction (not recorded which). These receptors were obtained from a human donor who was either an allogeneic HSCT recipient or a stem cell or donor lymphocyte infusion donor (not recorded which). It is not recorded whose cells these are; they may come from a transplant donor. CDR3s include the opening cysteine and the closing phenylalanine or tryptophan. Each record gives: clone size, D gene, V gene, J gene, CDR3 DNA, CDR3 protein. The D gene is left open where the match is weak. Clone size is not always given. Where it is, it says once, few, many or a class for expanded clones.

abundance: few
d_gene: TRBD1
v_gene: TRBV7-9
j_gene: TRBJ1-3
CDR3nt: TGTGCCAGCAGCTCGACAGGGGCTGGAAACACCATATATTTT
CDR3aa: CASSSTGAGNTIYF

abundance: many
d_gene: -
v_gene: TRBV10-3
j_gene: TRBJ1-1
CDR3nt: TGTGCCATTCGGCGGGACTTGAACACTGAAGCTTTCTTT
CDR3aa: CAIRRDLNTEAFF

abundance: many
d_gene: -
v_gene: TRBV20-1
j_gene: TRBJ2-5
CDR3nt: TGCAGTGCTAGACGTGACCTAGAGACCCAGTACTTC
CDR3aa: CSARRDLETQYF

abundance: many
d_gene: -
v_gene: TRBV19
j_gene: TRBJ1-3
CDR3nt: TGTGCCAGTAGCCGGATGACAGGAAACACCATATATTTT
CDR3aa: CASSRMTGNTIYF

abundance: -
d_gene: -
v_gene: TRBV19
j_gene: TRBJ2-3
CDR3nt: TGTGCCAGTGGTGCCAGGGAAAGCGTTACGCAGTATTTT
CDR3aa: CASGARESVTQYF

abundance: many
d_gene: TRBD1
v_gene: TRBV10-3
j_gene: TRBJ2-3
CDR3nt: TGTGCCATCACCGGGACAGGGTCTCCAGATACGCAGTATTTT
CDR3aa: CAITGTGSPDTQYF

abundance: medium-sized
d_gene: -
v_gene: TRBV7-9
j_gene: TRBJ1-1
CDR3nt: TGTGCCAGCAGCTACGGGAGGAACACTGAAGCTTTCTTT
CDR3aa: CASSYGRNTEAFF

abundance: many
d_gene: TRBD2
v_gene: TRBV18
j_gene: TRBJ2-3
CDR3nt: TGTGCCAGCTCACCACCGGGAGCGGGAGGGCTCAAAGATACGCAGTATTTT
CDR3aa: CASSPPGAGGLKDTQYF

abundance: many
d_gene: TRBD2
v_gene: TRBV10-3
j_gene: TRBJ2-1
CDR3nt: TGTGCCATCGAGCGGGGGGGCTACAATGAGCAGTTCTTC
CDR3aa: CAIERGGYNEQFF

abundance: many
d_gene: -
v_gene: TRBV20-1
j_gene: TRBJ2-3
CDR3nt: TGCAGTGCTAGAGGGGCCAAGGGGGGAGATACGCAGTATTTT
CDR3aa: CSARGAKGGDTQYF

abundance: few
d_gene: -
v_gene: TRBV9
j_gene: TRBJ2-3
CDR3nt: TGTGCCAGCAGCCCATCTCCGGGACCAGCCTTCACAGATACGCAGTATTTT
CDR3aa: CASSPSPGPAFTDTQYF

abundance: many
d_gene: -
v_gene: TRBV10-2
j_gene: TRBJ2-1
CDR3nt: TGCGCCAGCAGTGAGTCCAGGGAGCAGTTCTTC
CDR3aa: CASSESREQFF

abundance: many
d_gene: -
v_gene: TRBV2
j_gene: TRBJ1-3
CDR3nt: TGTGCCAGCAGTGACGGGGGCTCTGGAAACACCATATATTTT
CDR3aa: CASSDGGSGNTIYF

abundance: -
d_gene: -
v_gene: TRBV15
j_gene: TRBJ2-5
CDR3nt: TGTGCCACCAGCAGAGATCGGCAGCCCTGGGGGGCCCAGTACTTC
CDR3aa: CATSRDRQPWGAQYF